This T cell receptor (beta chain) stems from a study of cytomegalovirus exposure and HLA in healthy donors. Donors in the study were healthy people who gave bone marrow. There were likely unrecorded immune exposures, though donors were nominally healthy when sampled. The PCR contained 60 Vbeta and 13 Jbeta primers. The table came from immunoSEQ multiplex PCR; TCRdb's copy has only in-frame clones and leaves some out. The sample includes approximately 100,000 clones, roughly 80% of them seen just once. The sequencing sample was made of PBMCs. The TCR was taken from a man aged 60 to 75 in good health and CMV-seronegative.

The CDR3 coding sequence is TGTGCCAGCAGCACTCGACTAGCCGGGCCGTACAATGAGCAGTTCTTC. The encoded protein is CASSTRLAGPYNEQFF. J is TRBJ2-1 and V is TRBV7-2, with 7 bases lining up with TRBD2. Unmatched junction bases numbered 11, after V lost 5 bases and J lost 4 bases. The CDR3 is 16 residues long. Germline CDR1 is SGHTA and CDR2 is FQGNSA.